This entry lists 20 T cell receptor beta chains sequenced from one sample in a study of blood T cell repertoires in COVID-19. Sequenced by immunoSEQ multiplex PCR; TCRdb stores in-frame clones only, minus some. The sample shows some 120,000 clones, 70% to 85% of them seen only once. The material sequenced was peripheral blood. These receptors were collected from a man in his 70s with active or convalescent COVID-19.

V gene TRBV7-6 combines with J gene TRBJ1-3; D is perhaps TRBD1 (5 bases). This CDR3 is 16 amino acids long. Germline CDR1 SGHVS, CDR2 FNYEAQ. Trimming took off 0 bases at V and 1 base at J, with 10 bases between the two ends. This chain's CDR3 is CASSLAGGSSGNTIYF. DNA of the CDR3: TGTGCCAGCAGCTTAGCGGGGGGTTCGTCTGGAAACACCATATATTTT.

The rearrangement uses TRBV6-2 or TRBV6-3 and TRBJ2-6; 11 bases are shared with TRBD1. Per the germline V gene, CDR1 is MNHEY and CDR2 is SVGEGT. Germline trimming cut 0 bases from V and 2 bases from J; bases unmatched to any gene: 12. CDR3 length equals 21 residues. CDR3 in DNA: TGTGCCAGCAGTTACTCGAATCAAGGACAGGGGGCGAACCCTGGGGCCAACGTCCTGACTTTC. Amino acid sequence: CASSYSNQGQGANPGANVLTF.

The V gene is TRBV12-3 or TRBV12-4, the J gene TRBJ2-7; D perhaps matches TRBD1 (6 bases). V was pared by 9 bases and J by 1 base, with 13 bases between. The CDR3 loop spans 13 amino acids. This chain's CDR3 is CASARDISYEQYF. The CDR3 nucleotides are TGTGCCAGTGCCCGGGACATATCCTACGAGCAGTACTTC.

The CDR3 DNA reads TGTGCCAGCAGCTTACGGACTAGCGGACCCTACGAGCAGTACTTC. Its translation: CASSLRTSGPYEQYF. The rearrangement links TRBV11-2 to TRBJ2-7; the match to TRBD2 covers 10 bases. Germline values: CDR1 SGHAT, CDR2 FQNNGV. V trimming: 2 bases; J trimming: 2 bases; junction bases outside the gene matches: 3. The length of the CDR3 is 15 residues.

There are a few counts of this clone. This chain connects TRBV5-5 to TRBJ2-4; 9 bases match TRBD1. J lost 3 bases, V lost 2 bases, and 6 bases had no gene match. Germline-derived CDR1 and CDR2 are SGHKS and YYEKEE (reference sequence). This CDR3 spans 16 amino acids. The CDR3 region is CASSLNTTGGKNIQYF. The CDR3, as DNA: TGTGCCAGCAGCTTAAATACGACAGGGGGCAAAAACATTCAGTACTTC.

This clone came up once. This chain connects TRBV4-2 to TRBJ2-1; TRBD2 matches 7 bases. Germline values: CDR1 LGHNA, CDR2 YNFKEQ. The CDR3 runs 16 residues. The V gene end was trimmed by 4 bases and the J gene end by 0 bases; junction bases not matched to a gene: 6. CDR3 residues: CASSPGLIDSYNEQFF. The DNA for the CDR3 is TGTGCCAGCAGCCCGGGACTAATTGACTCCTACAATGAGCAGTTCTTC.

The J gene is TRBJ1-5, the V gene TRBV15; 7 bases match TRBD1. The CDR3 covers 15 residues. The germline V gene has CDR1 LNHNV and CDR2 YYDKDF (reference sequence). The ends lost 1 base at V and 2 bases at J; junction bases unmatched: 2. CDR3 protein: CATSRVTGGNQPQHF. The CDR3 nucleotides read TGTGCCACCAGCAGAGTTACAGGGGGCAATCAGCCCCAGCATTTT. The variable domain in full, completed from reference TRBV15 and TRBJ1-5, reads DAMVIQNPRYQVTQFGKPVTLSCSQTLNHNVMYWYQQKSSQAPKLLFHYYDKDFNNEADTPDNFQSRRPNTSFCFLDIRSPGLGDTAMYLCATSRVTGGNQPQHFGDGTRLSIL.

The rearrangement uses TRBV30 and TRBJ2-7, with 9 bases matching TRBD2. V lost 0 bases to trimming and J lost 0 bases; unmatched junction nucleotides: 9. CDR1 is GTSNPN, CDR2 SVGIG, per germline (reference sequence). The CDR3 is made up of 17 amino acids. DNA for the CDR3: TGTGCCTGGAGTGTACCCTGGCGGGGGGGGAGCTCCTACGAGCAGTACTTC. It translates to CAWSVPWRGGSSYEQYF. The full variable domain, in which reference TRBV30 and TRBJ2-7 provide the parts outside the CDR3, is SQTIHQWPATLVQPVGSPLSLECTVEGTSNPNLYWYRQAAGRGLQLLFYSVGIGQISSEVPQNLSASRPQDRQFILSSKKLLLSDSGFYLCAWSVPWRGGSSYEQYFGPGTRLTVT.

The chain joins TRBV5-1 to TRBJ1-4; TRBD1 matches at 8 bases. CDR1 SGHRS and CDR2 YFSETQ come from the germline V gene. V trimming: 1 base; J trimming: 5 bases; junction bases outside the gene matches: 4. The CDR3 covers 15 residues. The CDR3 bases are TGCGCCAGCAGCTTGACAGGGGGGAGAAATGAAAAACTGTTTTTT. Translation: CASSLTGGRNEKLFF.

This chain links TRBV4-2 with TRBJ1-5; 8 bases are shared with TRBD1. J lost 2 bases, V lost 3 bases, and 3 bases had no gene match. The germline V gene has CDR1 LGHNA and CDR2 YNFKEQ. There are 15 residues in the CDR3. CDR3: CASSQPGGGNQPQHF. The CDR3 DNA reads as TGTGCCAGCAGCCAGCCAGGGGGCGGCAATCAGCCCCAGCATTTT.

This clone was seen more than once but under ten times. This chain connects TRBV10-3 to TRBJ1-4, with 7 bases that match TRBD1. The CDR3 length is 13 residues. V was pared by 3 bases and J by 7 bases, with 2 bases of the junction left unmatched. Germline CDR1 reads ENHRY; CDR2 reads SYGVKD. DNA of the CDR3: TGTGCCATCAGTGACTACAGGGGTGAAAAACTGTTTTTT. Translating gives CAISDYRGEKLFF.

This clone was detected only once. The genes are TRBV7-9 and TRBJ2-7, with TRBD1 identical over 8 bases. V lost 0 bases and J lost 5; bases outside the gene matches: 6. Germline lookup yields CDR1 SEHNR and CDR2 FQNEAQ (reference sequence). The CDR3 has 15 amino acids. The CDR3 nucleotides are TGTGCCAGCAGCTTAGCGGAGGACAGGGTACACGAGCAGTACTTC. It codes for CASSLAEDRVHEQYF.

V and J are TRBV23-1 and TRBJ2-1, with 9 bases lining up with TRBD1. TRBV23-1 is labeled an ORF, and its function is uncertain. The V gene end was trimmed by 0 bases and the J gene end by 6 bases; junction bases not matched to a gene: 12. The CDR3 consists of 18 residues. CDR3 protein: CASSQSSVSDRGPNEQFF. The CDR3 nucleotides are TGCGCCAGCAGTCAATCGTCTGTTTCGGACAGGGGCCCCAATGAGCAGTTCTTC.

This clone was seen a handful of times. DNA for the CDR3: TGTGCCAGCAGCCCACAGGGGGCGGCTGAAGCTTTCTTT. Translating gives CASSPQGAAEAFF. The chain carries TRBV3-1 (or the pseudogene TRBV3-2) and TRBJ1-1; 9 bases are a match to TRBD1. The CDR3 covers 13 residues. V was pared by 4 bases and J by 6 bases, with 3 bases of the junction left unmatched. Germline lookup yields CDR1 LGHDT and CDR2 YNNKEL (reference sequence).

This clone was seen a few times. The rearrangement links TRBV18 to TRBJ1-6; possibly TRBD1 for D (6 bases). Germline V lookup: CDR1 KGHSH, CDR2 LQKENI. V lost 5 bases, J lost 5 bases, and 10 bases lay in between. The CDR3 consists of 14 residues. The CDR3 here is CASSKDSDNSPLHF. CDR3 DNA: TGTGCCAGCTCAAAGGACAGTGATAATTCACCCCTCCACTTT.

This chain uses TRBV27 with TRBJ1-4, with TRBD1 identical over 11 bases. V was pared by 4 bases and J by 10 bases, with 2 bases of the junction left unmatched. CDR3 size: 13 residues. CDR1 and CDR2 (germline): MNHEY, SMNVEV (reference sequence). Here the CDR3 reads CASSWTGGGKLFF. The CDR3 nucleotides read TGTGCCAGCAGTTGGACAGGGGGCGGAAAACTGTTTTTT.

The J gene is TRBJ1-5, the V gene TRBV28; 8 nucleotides agree with TRBD1. CDR1 MDHEN and CDR2 SYDVKM come from the germline V gene. With 8 bases clipped from V and 5 bases from J, the junction kept 8 bases outside the gene matches. The CDR3 covers 14 residues. CDR3 DNA: TGTGCCAGCCGATCGACAGGGGAATATCAGCCCCAGCATTTT. Translation gives CASRSTGEYQPQHF.

The gene calls are TRBV5-6 and TRBJ2-5; perhaps TRBD1 as D (6 bases). Germline CDR1 is SGHDT and CDR2 is YYEEEE. V was pared by 2 bases and J by 4 bases, with 15 bases between. The CDR3 loop spans 15 amino acids. The chain's CDR3 is CASSFLQGLRETQYF. The CDR3, as DNA: TGTGCCAGCAGCTTCCTGCAGGGGTTACGAGAGACCCAGTACTTC.

The CDR3 region is CASTLRGGGVTIGYTF. DNA of the CDR3: TGTGCCAGTACCCTCCGGGGTGGGGGCGTAACTATTGGCTACACCTTC. This chain connects TRBV19 to TRBJ1-2; a possible D gene is TRBD1 (6 bases). Trimming left V 7 bases short and J 7 bases short, with 25 bases between. Per germline, CDR1 LNHDA and CDR2 SQIVND (reference sequence). This CDR3 comprises 16 residues.

V gene TRBV28 combines with J gene TRBJ2-7, with TRBD2 identical over 7 bases. V shed 7 bases and J 5 bases; nucleotides not matched to a gene: 14. Germline V gene data show CDR1 as MDHEN and CDR2 as SYDVKM. This CDR3 contains 15 residues. CDR3 loop: CASTTGATSSNEQYF. DNA of the CDR3: TGTGCCAGCACCACAGGAGCGACTAGCTCTAACGAGCAGTACTTC.